These 32 T cell receptor beta chains were sequenced from one sample in a study of T cells in localized non-small cell lung cancer. Data came from immunoSEQ multiplex PCR; TCRdb stores just in-frame clones and leaves some out. The repertoire holds 70,000 or so clones, with approximately 88% as singletons. Source: peripheral blood, taken before any cancer treatment. Receptors were obtained from an older female donor with stage I lung adenocarcinoma.

The chain couples TRBV5-1 to TRBJ1-1; D unresolved. The V and J ends lost 0 bases and 9 bases respectively, with 12 bases between them. This CDR3 is 13 amino acids long. Germline CDR1 SGHRS, CDR2 YFSETQ. CDR3: CASSLDPSSKAFF. CDR3 sequence (DNA): TGCGCCAGCAGCTTGGACCCCTCCAGTAAAGCTTTCTTT.

CDR3 protein: CASSFQITQYF. The CDR3 DNA reads as TGTGCCAGCAGCTTTCAAATAACCCAGTACTTC. V is TRBV11-2 and J is TRBJ2-5; D gene unclear. Trimming stripped 3 bases from V and 8 bases from J, with 7 bases between. Germline V gene data show CDR1 as SGHAT and CDR2 as FQNNGV. This CDR3 has 11 amino acids. Using reference TRBV11-2 and TRBJ2-5 for the parts outside the CDR3, the full variable domain is EAGVAQSPRYKIIEKRQSVAFWCNPISGHATLYWYQQILGQGPKLLIQFQNNGVVDDSQLPKDRFSAERLKGVDSTLKIQPAKLEDSAVYLCASSFQITQYFGPGTRLLVL.

The chain employs TRBV5-6 and TRBJ2-2; the D gene is possibly TRBD1 (6 bases). Trimming shortened V by 1 base and J by 3 bases, and 10 bases separated the two germline ends. The CDR3 runs 15 residues. The V gene's germline CDR1 is SGHDT and CDR2 YYEEEE. The CDR3 protein is CASSLTDSDTGELFF. For the CDR3, the DNA is TGTGCCAGCAGCTTGACGGACAGCGACACCGGGGAGCTGTTTTTT.

The chain carries TRBV5-4 and TRBJ1-2, with D unclear. The CDR3 totals 15 residues. V lost 2 bases to trimming and J lost 3 bases, with 14 bases between them. Per germline, CDR1 SGHNT and CDR2 YYREEE (reference sequence). Here the CDR3 DNA reads TGTGCCAGCAGCTTAACCTCGGGATCCGACTATGGCTACACCTTC. Translation gives CASSLTSGSDYGYTF. The variable domain in full, with the rest retrieved from reference TRBV5-4 and TRBJ1-2, is ETGVTQSPTHLIKTRGQQVTLRCSSQSGHNTVSWYQQALGQGPQFIFQYYREEENGRGNFPPRFSGLQFPNYSSELNVNALELDDSALYLCASSLTSGSDYGYTFGSGTRLTVV.

V usage is TRBV19 and J usage is TRBJ2-7; D may be TRBD2 (6 bases). V lost 3 bases to trimming and J lost 5 bases, with 11 bases between them. This CDR3 has 13 residues. CDR1 is LNHDA and CDR2 is SQIVND in the germline V gene (reference sequence). CDR3 residues: CASSIGRGNEQYF. DNA of the CDR3: TGTGCCAGTAGTATTGGCCGGGGGAACGAGCAGTACTTC. Full variable domain (remainder filled in from reference TRBV19 and TRBJ2-7): DGGITQSPKYLFRKEGQNVTLSCEQNLNHDAMYWYRQDPGQGLRLIYYSQIVNDFQKGDIAEGYSVSREKKESFPLTVTSAQKNPTAFYLCASSIGRGNEQYFGPGTRLTVT.

This clone was observed once. V usage is TRBV18 and J usage is TRBJ1-4; tentatively, D is TRBD1 (5 bases). The CDR3 is made up of 14 amino acids. V lost 2 bases and J 3 bases, leaving 7 bases between the germline ends. Germline V gene data show CDR1 as KGHSH and CDR2 as LQKENI. This CDR3 is CASSPWGPNEKLFF. Written as DNA, the CDR3 is TGTGCCAGCTCACCATGGGGCCCTAATGAAAAACTGTTTTTT.

The chain couples TRBV19 to TRBJ2-1; TRBD2 might be the D (5 bases). V was trimmed by 3 bases and J by 10 bases, leaving 10 bases between them. Germline V gene data show CDR1 as LNHDA and CDR2 as SQIVND (reference sequence). The length of the CDR3 is 12 residues. The CDR3 here is CASSIGGVEQFF. The CDR3 DNA follows: TGTGCCAGTAGTATTGGAGGAGTAGAGCAGTTCTTC.

The chain recombines TRBV6-5 with TRBJ1-1; no reliable D call. Trimming took off 8 bases at V and 6 bases at J, with 16 bases between the two ends. The CDR3 is 13 amino acids. The germline V gene has CDR1 MNHEY and CDR2 SVGAGI. The chain's CDR3 is CASYVRNLAEAFF. The CDR3 DNA reads as TGTGCCAGCTATGTAAGAAACTTGGCTGAAGCTTTCTTT.

DNA for the CDR3: TGCGCCAGCAGCCAAGATTTGCAGCGGGGGGGAAATGAAAAACTGTTTTTT. This encodes CASSQDLQRGGNEKLFF. The chain links TRBV4-3 to TRBJ1-4, with a possible D match to TRBD1 (5 bases). The CDR3 contains 17 residues. Germline V gene data show CDR1 as LGHNA and CDR2 as YSLEER. V lost 0 bases and J 5 bases, leaving 16 bases between the germline ends.

The chain has TRBV2 and TRBJ2-5; D ambiguous. Germline CDR1 is SNHLY and CDR2 is FYNNEI. This CDR3 has 15 residues. The ends were cut back, 2 bases at V and 7 bases at J, with 17 bases in the middle. As DNA, the CDR3 is TGTGCCAGCAGTGAATCTACGACCCCCGAAGGGACCCAGTACTTC. It is translated as CASSESTTPEGTQYF. The whole variable domain, filled in from reference TRBV2 and TRBJ2-5, reads EPEVTQTPSHQVTQMGQEVILRCVPISNHLYFYWYRQILGQKVEFLVSFYNNEISEKSEIFDDQFSVERPDGSNFTLKIRSTKLEDSAMYFCASSESTTPEGTQYFGPGTRLLVL.

The chain combines TRBV9 with TRBJ1-2; TRBD1 might be the D (6 bases). The CDR3 runs 11 residues. V dropped 3 bases and J dropped 10 bases, with 10 bases sitting between them. From germline, CDR1 is SGDLS and CDR2 YYNGEE. The CDR3 loop reads CASSAGQSYTF. CDR3 nucleotides: TGTGCCAGCAGCGCCGGACAGTCCTACACCTTC.

This clone was recorded once. V and J are TRBV5-6 and TRBJ2-7; D remains unclear. This CDR3 has 16 amino acids. The germline gives CDR1 SGHDT, CDR2 YYEEEE. Deletions cut 6 bases from V and 6 bases from J, with 25 bases between. The CDR3 DNA reads TGTGCCAGCACCTCTCCGCAAACAGTCCGGTTCGCCGAGCAGTACTTC. Protein sequence: CASTSPQTVRFAEQYF. Full variable domain (outside the CDR3, taken from reference TRBV5-6 and TRBJ2-7): DAGVTQSPTHLIKTRGQQVTLRCSPKSGHDTVSWYQQALGQGPQFIFQYYEEEERQRGNFPDRFSGHQFPNYSSELNVNALLLGDSALYLCASTSPQTVRFAEQYFGPGTRLTVT.

The chain combines TRBV5-1 with TRBJ2-1; possibly TRBD2 for D (6 bases). This CDR3 is 13 amino acids long. V was clipped by 0 bases and J by 6 bases, with 7 bases between them. Germline V gene data show CDR1 as SGHRS and CDR2 as YFSETQ. CDR3 region: CASSLAAGNEQFF. CDR3 in DNA: TGCGCCAGCAGCTTGGCAGCGGGCAATGAGCAGTTCTTC.

The chain joins TRBV5-4 to TRBJ2-5; 10 bases map to TRBD1. After removal of 4 bases from V and 0 bases from J, the junction contained 3 bases not matched to a gene. The CDR3 totals 15 residues. The V gene's germline CDR1 is SGHNT and CDR2 YYREEE (reference sequence). CDR3 DNA: TGTGCCAGCAGCCAGGACAGGGGGTACCAAGAGACCCAGTACTTC. Its translation is CASSQDRGYQETQYF.

V gene TRBV10-3 combines with J gene TRBJ2-6; 8 bases agree with TRBD1. This CDR3 is 19 amino acids long. V shed 4 bases and J 4 bases; nucleotides not matched to a gene: 15. CDR1 and CDR2 (germline): ENHRY, SYGVKD. CDR3 loop: CAISAWTGQSLGGANVLTF. CDR3 bases: TGTGCCATCAGTGCGTGGACAGGGCAGAGTTTAGGAGGGGCCAACGTCCTGACTTTC.

The chain has TRBV7-2 and TRBJ2-7; 7 bases line up with TRBD1. CDR3 length: 15 amino acids. Looked up from germline, CDR1 is SGHTA and CDR2 is FQGNSA. The trim removed 2 bases at V and 3 bases at J, leaving 7 bases unmatched. The CDR3 DNA reads TGTGCCAGCAGCTTACTCCCGGGACAGTACTACGAGCAGTACTTC. It specifies CASSLLPGQYYEQYF.

This chain connects TRBV7-3 to TRBJ2-3; D unclear. Per germline, CDR1 SGHTA and CDR2 FQGTGA. V was clipped by 2 bases and J by 6 bases, with 24 bases between them. This CDR3 has 18 amino acids. The CDR3, as DNA: TGTGCCAGCAGCTTATCGCTCCCCCCTTTAGGAGATCTCGATACGCAGTATTTT. This gives the protein CASSLSLPPLGDLDTQYF. Together with reference TRBV7-3 and TRBJ2-3, the CDR3 gives the full variable domain: GAGVSQTPSNKVTEKGKYVELRCDPISGHTALYWYRQSLGQGPEFLIYFQGTGAADDSGLPNDRFFAVRPEGSVSTLKIQRTERGDSAVYLCASSLSLPPLGDLDTQYFGPGTRLTVL.

This chain uses TRBV11-2 with TRBJ2-7; 7 positions agree with TRBD1. The trim removed 4 bases at V and 4 bases at J, leaving 10 bases unmatched. The CDR3 has 15 amino acids. Germline CDR1 is SGHAT and CDR2 is FQNNGV. The CDR3 DNA is TGTGCCAGCAGCTCCCGCGGGCAGGGGGTATACGAGCAGTACTTC. Translating gives CASSSRGQGVYEQYF. Using reference TRBV11-2 and TRBJ2-7 for the parts outside the CDR3, the full variable domain is EAGVAQSPRYKIIEKRQSVAFWCNPISGHATLYWYQQILGQGPKLLIQFQNNGVVDDSQLPKDRFSAERLKGVDSTLKIQPAKLEDSAVYLCASSSRGQGVYEQYFGPGTRLTVT.

This clone was counted between two and nine times. The chain joins TRBV6-4 to TRBJ1-4; TRBD1 might be the D (6 bases). The CDR3 is made up of 11 amino acids. V was clipped by 5 bases and J by 8 bases, with 6 bases between them. The V gene's germline CDR1 is MRHNA and CDR2 SNTAGT. The CDR3 protein is CASSQGEKLFF. CDR3 coding DNA: TGTGCCAGCAGTCAGGGGGAAAAACTGTTTTTT.

This rearrangement joins TRBV6-5 to TRBJ1-6; D is uncertain. The V and J ends lost 5 bases and 3 bases respectively, with 11 bases between them. Per the germline V gene, CDR1 is MNHEY and CDR2 is SVGAGI. The CDR3 is 15 amino acids. CDR3 in amino acids: CASSPPGSYNSPLHF. CDR3 coding DNA: TGTGCCAGCAGTCCCCCGGGGAGCTATAATTCACCCCTCCACTTT.

The chain has TRBV7-2 and TRBJ1-3; D is uncertain. There are 14 residues in the CDR3. From germline, CDR1 is SGHTA and CDR2 FQGNSA. Deletions cut 1 base from V and 4 bases from J, with 8 bases between. The CDR3 region is CASSLGAVGNTIYF. CDR3 coding DNA: TGTGCCAGCAGCTTAGGGGCCGTCGGAAACACCATATATTTT. The variable domain in full, with the rest retrieved from reference TRBV7-2 and TRBJ1-3, is GAGVSQSPSNKVTEKGKDVELRCDPISGHTALYWYRQSLGQGLEFLIYFQGNSAPDKSGLPSDRFSAERTGGSVSTLTIQRTQQEDSAVYLCASSLGAVGNTIYFGEGSWLTVV.

This chain links TRBV5-8 with TRBJ2-1; 8 bases match TRBD2. Trimming removed 2 bases from V and 0 bases from J; junction bases left unmatched: 7. Germline V gene lookup returns CDR1 SGHTS and CDR2 YDEGEE. The CDR3 runs 17 residues. CDR3 sequence reads: CASSFATGTSSYNEQFF. CDR3 bases: TGTGCCAGCAGCTTCGCCACCGGGACTAGCTCCTACAATGAGCAGTTCTTC.

The chain joins TRBV6-6 to TRBJ1-1; the D is unclear. The CDR3 is 14 amino acids. Germline CDR1 is MNHNY and CDR2 is SVGAGI (reference sequence). V was trimmed by 4 bases and J by 5 bases, leaving 14 bases between them. Here the CDR3 reads CASSFGRGDTEAFF. CDR3 DNA: TGTGCCAGCAGTTTCGGCCGGGGTGATACTGAAGCTTTCTTT.

The V gene is TRBV18, the J gene TRBJ1-5; D may be TRBD1 (5 bases). This CDR3 comprises 15 residues. Trimming took 6 bases from V and 2 from J, leaving 14 bases between them. Germline V gene data show CDR1 as KGHSH and CDR2 as LQKENI. CDR3 residues: CASSLRDGGNQPQHF. The CDR3, as DNA: TGTGCCAGCTCGCTCAGGGACGGGGGCAATCAGCCCCAGCATTTT.

A single count supports this clone. The V and J genes are TRBV4-2 and TRBJ2-1; D gene ambiguous. The V end was cut by 1 base, the J end by 4 bases, with 14 bases between. There are 16 residues in the CDR3. Germline assignment: CDR1 LGHNA and CDR2 YNFKEQ. CDR3 region: CASSQVGQELYNEQFF. The DNA of the CDR3 is TGTGCCAGCAGCCAAGTTGGGCAGGAGTTATACAATGAGCAGTTCTTC.

J is TRBJ1-6 and V is TRBV9; 7 nucleotides match TRBD1. The CDR3 consists of 15 residues. The germline CDR1 and CDR2 sequences are SGDLS and YYNGEE. The V segment lost 4 bases and the J segment 7 bases; nucleotides outside the gene matches: 8. This chain's CDR3 is CASSPTPQGNSPLHF. The CDR3 nucleotides read TGTGCCAGCAGCCCCACCCCACAGGGGAATTCACCCCTCCACTTT.

This chain connects TRBV7-8 to TRBJ1-1, with D perhaps TRBD1 (6 bases). V lost 4 bases to trimming and J lost 1 base, with 13 bases between them. This CDR3 contains 15 residues. CDR1 is SGHVS and CDR2 is FQNEAQ in the germline V gene. CDR3 bases: TGTGCCAGCAGCTATACGGGACATACGAACACTGAAGCTTTCTTT. Translating it yields CASSYTGHTNTEAFF.

The chain joins TRBV5-1 to TRBJ1-4; TRBD1 agrees at 10 bases. The CDR3 spans 15 residues. Germline V gene lookup returns CDR1 SGHRS and CDR2 YFSETQ. V lost 2 bases, J lost 6 bases, and 4 bases stayed unmatched. The CDR3, as DNA: TGCGCCAGCAGCTTCGGACAGGGGGTCGATGAAAAACTGTTTTTT. It yields the protein CASSFGQGVDEKLFF.

The chain joins TRBV5-4 to TRBJ2-3; D call uncertain. The germline CDR1 and CDR2 sequences are SGHNT and YYREEE (reference sequence). The CDR3 covers 15 residues. V was pared by 5 bases and J by 1 base, with 14 bases between. The CDR3 nucleotides are TGTGCCAGCAGTCGGACGGCCCTGGGCACAGATACGCAGTATTTT. This codes for CASSRTALGTDTQYF.

The chain has TRBV2 and TRBJ1-2; maybe TRBD1 (6 bases). The CDR3 totals 14 residues. V was cut by 3 bases and J by 4 bases, with 12 bases left in between. Per germline, CDR1 SNHLY and CDR2 FYNNEI. CDR3 in amino acids: CASSEAGAGYGYTF. Written as DNA, the CDR3 is TGTGCCAGCAGTGAGGCAGGGGCTGGCTATGGCTACACCTTC.

This CDR3 is CASSEAAGLGVDSNQPQHF. The CDR3 DNA follows: TGTGCCAGCAGTGAAGCAGCAGGCCTCGGGGTGGATAGCAATCAGCCCCAGCATTTT. The chain joins TRBV6-1 to TRBJ1-5, with no clear D. The CDR3 has 19 residues. V was cut by 0 bases and J by 0 bases, with 18 bases left in between. From germline, CDR1 is MNHNS and CDR2 SASEGT.

V gene TRBV6-5 combines with J gene TRBJ2-7, with TRBD1 as a possible D gene (6 bases). Germline assignment: CDR1 MNHEY and CDR2 SVGAGI. V lost 5 bases and J lost 9, with 20 bases in between. The CDR3 is 14 amino acids. CDR3 sequence reads: CASSPDRLSGMQYF. In nucleotides, the CDR3 is TGTGCCAGCAGTCCCGACAGGCTTTCGGGTATGCAGTACTTC.